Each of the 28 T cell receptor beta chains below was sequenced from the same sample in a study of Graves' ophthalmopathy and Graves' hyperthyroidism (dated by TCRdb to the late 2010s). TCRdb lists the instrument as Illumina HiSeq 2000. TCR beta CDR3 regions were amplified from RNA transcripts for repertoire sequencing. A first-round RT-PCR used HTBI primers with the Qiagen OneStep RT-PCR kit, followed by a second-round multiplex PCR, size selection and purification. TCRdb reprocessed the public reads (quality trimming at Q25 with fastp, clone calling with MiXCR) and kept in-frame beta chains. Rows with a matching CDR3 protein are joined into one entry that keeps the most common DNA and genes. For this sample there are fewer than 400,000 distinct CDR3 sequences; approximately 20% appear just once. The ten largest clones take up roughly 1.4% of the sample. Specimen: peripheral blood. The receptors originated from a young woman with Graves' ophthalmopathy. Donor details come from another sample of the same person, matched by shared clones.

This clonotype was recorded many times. The CDR3 sequence: CASSLGRSTGGSYEQYF. CDR3 nucleotide sequence: TGTGCCAGCAGCTTAGGCCGTTCCACAGGGGGCTCCTACGAGCAGTACTTC. This chain links TRBV7-8 with TRBJ2-7, with 8 bases that match TRBD1. The CDR3 is 17 residues long. Germline CDR1 is SGHVS and CDR2 is FQNEAQ. V gave up 1 base and J gave up 0 bases; unmatched junction bases: 8.

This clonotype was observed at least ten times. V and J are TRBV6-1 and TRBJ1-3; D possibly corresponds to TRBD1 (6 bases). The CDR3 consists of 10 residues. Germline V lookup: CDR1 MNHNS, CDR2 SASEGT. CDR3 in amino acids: CAAQGYTIYF. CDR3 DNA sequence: TGTGCGGCGCAGGGGTACACCATATATTTT.

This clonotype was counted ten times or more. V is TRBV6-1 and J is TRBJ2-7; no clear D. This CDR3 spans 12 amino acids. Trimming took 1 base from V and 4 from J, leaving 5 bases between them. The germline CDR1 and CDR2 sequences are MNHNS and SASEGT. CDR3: CASSEGQYEQYF. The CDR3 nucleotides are TGTGCCAGCAGTGAAGGGCAGTACGAGCAGTACTTC.

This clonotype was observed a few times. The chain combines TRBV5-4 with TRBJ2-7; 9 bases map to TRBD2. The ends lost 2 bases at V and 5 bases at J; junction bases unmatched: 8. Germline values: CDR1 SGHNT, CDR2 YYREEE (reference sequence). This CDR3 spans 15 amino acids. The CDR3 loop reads CASSLVGGRDHEQYF. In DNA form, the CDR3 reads TGTGCCAGCAGCTTAGTAGGCGGGAGGGACCACGAGCAGTACTTC.

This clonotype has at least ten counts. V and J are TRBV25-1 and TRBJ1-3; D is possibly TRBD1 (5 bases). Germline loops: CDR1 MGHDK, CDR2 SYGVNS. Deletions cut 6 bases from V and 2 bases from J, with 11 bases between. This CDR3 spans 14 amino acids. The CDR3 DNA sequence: TGTGCCAGCAGCCTTATGGGGGCTGGAAACACCATATATTTT. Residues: CASSLMGAGNTIYF.

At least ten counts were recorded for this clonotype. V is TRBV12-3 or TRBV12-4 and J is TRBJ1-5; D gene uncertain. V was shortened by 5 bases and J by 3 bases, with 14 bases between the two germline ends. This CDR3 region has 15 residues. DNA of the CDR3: TGTGCCAGCAGTCCGGGCCCAAACTACAATCAGCCCCAGCATTTT. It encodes CASSPGPNYNQPQHF.

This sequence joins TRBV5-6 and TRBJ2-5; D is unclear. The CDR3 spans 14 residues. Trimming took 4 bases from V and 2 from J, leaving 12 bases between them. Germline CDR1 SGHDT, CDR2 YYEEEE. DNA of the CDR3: TGTGCCAGCAGCAAAATTGAGGTGCAAGAGACCCAGTACTTC. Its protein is CASSKIEVQETQYF.

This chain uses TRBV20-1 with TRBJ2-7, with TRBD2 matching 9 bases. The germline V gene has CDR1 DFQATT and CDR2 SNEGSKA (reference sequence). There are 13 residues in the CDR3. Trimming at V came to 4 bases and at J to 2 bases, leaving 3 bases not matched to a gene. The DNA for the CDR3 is TGCAGTGCTAATCCTAGCGGGGCCTACGAGCAGTACTTC. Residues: CSANPSGAYEQYF.

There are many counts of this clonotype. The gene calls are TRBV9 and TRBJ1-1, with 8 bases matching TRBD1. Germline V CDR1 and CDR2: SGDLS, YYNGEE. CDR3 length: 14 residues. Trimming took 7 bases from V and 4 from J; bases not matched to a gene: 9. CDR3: CASGPGGVVTEAFF. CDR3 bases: TGTGCCAGCGGCCCAGGGGGCGTTGTCACTGAAGCTTTCTTT.

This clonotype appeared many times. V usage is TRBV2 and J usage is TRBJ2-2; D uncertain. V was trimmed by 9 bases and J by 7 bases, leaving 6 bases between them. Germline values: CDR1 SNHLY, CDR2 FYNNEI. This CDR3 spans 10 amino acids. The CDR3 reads CASSVGELFF. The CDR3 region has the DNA TGTGCCAGTTCCGTCGGGGAGCTGTTTTTT.

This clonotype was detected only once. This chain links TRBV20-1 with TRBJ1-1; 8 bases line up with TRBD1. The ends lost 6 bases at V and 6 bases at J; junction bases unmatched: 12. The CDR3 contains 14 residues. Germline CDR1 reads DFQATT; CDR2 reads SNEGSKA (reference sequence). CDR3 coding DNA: TGCAGTGCGAACTTACAGGGGGTTTTTGCTGAAGCTTTCTTT. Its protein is CSANLQGVFAEAFF.

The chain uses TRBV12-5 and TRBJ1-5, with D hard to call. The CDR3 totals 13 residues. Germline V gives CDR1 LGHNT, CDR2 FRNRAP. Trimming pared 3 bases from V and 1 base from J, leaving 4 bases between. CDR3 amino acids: CASGFTSNQPQHF. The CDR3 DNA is TGTGCTAGTGGTTTCACCAGCAATCAGCCCCAGCATTTT.

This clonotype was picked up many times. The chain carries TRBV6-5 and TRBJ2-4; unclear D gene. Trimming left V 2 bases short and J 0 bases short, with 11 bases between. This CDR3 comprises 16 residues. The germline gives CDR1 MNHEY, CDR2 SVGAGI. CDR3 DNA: TGTGCCAGCAGTTACACGACCGCTCTAGCCAAAAACATTCAGTACTTC. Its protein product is CASSYTTALAKNIQYF.

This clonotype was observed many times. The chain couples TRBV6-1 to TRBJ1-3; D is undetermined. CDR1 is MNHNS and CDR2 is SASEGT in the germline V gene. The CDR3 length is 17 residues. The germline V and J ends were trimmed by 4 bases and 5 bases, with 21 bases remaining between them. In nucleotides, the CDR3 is TGTGCCAGCAGTGGAGGGCCCATTCCCTTATACCGAAACACCATATATTTT. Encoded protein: CASSGGPIPLYRNTIYF.

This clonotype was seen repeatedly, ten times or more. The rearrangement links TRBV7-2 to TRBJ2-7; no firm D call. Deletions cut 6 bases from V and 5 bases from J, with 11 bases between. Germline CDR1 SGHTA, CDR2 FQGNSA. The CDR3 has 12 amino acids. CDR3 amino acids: CASSSTLDEQYF. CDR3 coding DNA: TGTGCCAGCAGTTCTACCCTAGACGAGCAGTACTTC. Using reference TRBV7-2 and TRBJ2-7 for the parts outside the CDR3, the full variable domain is GAGVSQSPSNKVTEKGKDVELRCDPISGHTALYWYRQSLGQGLEFLIYFQGNSAPDKSGLPSDRFSAERTGGSVSTLTIQRTQQEDSAVYLCASSSTLDEQYFGPGTRLTVT.

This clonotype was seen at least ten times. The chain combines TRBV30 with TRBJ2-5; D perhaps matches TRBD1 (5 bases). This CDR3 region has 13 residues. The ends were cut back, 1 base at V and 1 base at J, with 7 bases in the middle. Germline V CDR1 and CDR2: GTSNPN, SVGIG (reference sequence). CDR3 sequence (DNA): TGTGCCTGGAGTGCCAGGGCCCAAGAGACCCAGTACTTC. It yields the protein CAWSARAQETQYF. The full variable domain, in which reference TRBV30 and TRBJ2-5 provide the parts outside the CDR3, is SQTIHQWPATLVQPVGSPLSLECTVEGTSNPNLYWYRQAAGRGLQLLFYSVGIGQISSEVPQNLSASRPQDRQFILSSKKLLLSDSGFYLCAWSARAQETQYFGPGTRLLVL.

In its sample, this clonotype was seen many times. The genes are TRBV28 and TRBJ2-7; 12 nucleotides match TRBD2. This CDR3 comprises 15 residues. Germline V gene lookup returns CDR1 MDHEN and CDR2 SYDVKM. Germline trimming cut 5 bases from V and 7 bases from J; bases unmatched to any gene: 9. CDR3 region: CASSVGLAGLGEQYF. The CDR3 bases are TGTGCCAGCAGTGTCGGACTAGCGGGGCTAGGAGAGCAGTACTTC.

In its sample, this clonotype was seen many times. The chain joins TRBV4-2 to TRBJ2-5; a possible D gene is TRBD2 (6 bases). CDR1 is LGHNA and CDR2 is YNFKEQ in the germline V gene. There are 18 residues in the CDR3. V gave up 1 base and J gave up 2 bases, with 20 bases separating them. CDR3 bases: TGTGCCAGCAGCCAAGGGGGGGAGCCAGGCTTGAAGCAAGAGACCCAGTACTTC. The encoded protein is CASSQGGEPGLKQETQYF.

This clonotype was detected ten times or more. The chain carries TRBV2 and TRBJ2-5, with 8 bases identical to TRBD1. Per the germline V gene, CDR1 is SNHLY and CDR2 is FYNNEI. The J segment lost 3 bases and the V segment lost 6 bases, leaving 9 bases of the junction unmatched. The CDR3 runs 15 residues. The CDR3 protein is CASRRTGRDEETQYF. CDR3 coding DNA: TGTGCCAGCAGGCGGACAGGGCGCGATGAAGAGACCCAGTACTTC.

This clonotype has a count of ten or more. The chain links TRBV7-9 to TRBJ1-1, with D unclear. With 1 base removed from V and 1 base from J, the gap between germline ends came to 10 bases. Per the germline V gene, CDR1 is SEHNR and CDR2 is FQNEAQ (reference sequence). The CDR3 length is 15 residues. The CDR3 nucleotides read TGTGCCAGCAGCTTAGTGTGGTCTCGGAACACTGAAGCTTTCTTT. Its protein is CASSLVWSRNTEAFF. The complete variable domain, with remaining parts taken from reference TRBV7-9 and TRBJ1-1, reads DTGVSQNPRHKITKRGQNVTFRCDPISEHNRLYWYRQTLGQGPEFLTYFQNEAQLEKSRLLSDRFSAERPKGSFSTLEIQRTEQGDSAMYLCASSLVWSRNTEAFFGQGTRLTVV.

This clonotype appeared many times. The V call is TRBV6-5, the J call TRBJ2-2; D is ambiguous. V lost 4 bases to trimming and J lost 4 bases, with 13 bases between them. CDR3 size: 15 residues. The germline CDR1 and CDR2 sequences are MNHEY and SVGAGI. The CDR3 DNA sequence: TGTGCCAGCAGTTCTCAGATTTGGGGCACCGGGGAGCTGTTTTTT. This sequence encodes CASSSQIWGTGELFF.

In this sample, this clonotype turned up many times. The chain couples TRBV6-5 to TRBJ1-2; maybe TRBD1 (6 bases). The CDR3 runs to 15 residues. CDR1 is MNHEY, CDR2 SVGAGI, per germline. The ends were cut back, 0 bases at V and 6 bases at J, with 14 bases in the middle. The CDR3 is CASSYSGRGAHGYTF. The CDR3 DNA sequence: TGTGCCAGCAGTTACTCGGGGCGGGGGGCGCATGGCTACACCTTC.

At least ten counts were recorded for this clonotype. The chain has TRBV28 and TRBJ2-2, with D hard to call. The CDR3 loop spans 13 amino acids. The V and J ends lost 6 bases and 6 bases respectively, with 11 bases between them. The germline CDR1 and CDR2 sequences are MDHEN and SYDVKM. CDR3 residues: CASRGFGPGELFF. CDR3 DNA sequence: TGTGCCAGCAGGGGATTCGGACCCGGGGAGCTGTTTTTT. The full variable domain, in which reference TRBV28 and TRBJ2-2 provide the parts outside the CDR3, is DVKVTQSSRYLVKRTGEKVFLECVQDMDHENMFWYRQDPGLGLRLIYFSYDVKMKEKGDIPEGYSVSREKKERFSLILESASTNQTSMYLCASRGFGPGELFFGEGSRLTVL.

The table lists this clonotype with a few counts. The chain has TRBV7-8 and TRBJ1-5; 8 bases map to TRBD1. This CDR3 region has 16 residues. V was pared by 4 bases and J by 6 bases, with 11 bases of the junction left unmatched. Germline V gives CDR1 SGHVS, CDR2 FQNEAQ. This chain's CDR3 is CASSSLDRGRAQPQHF. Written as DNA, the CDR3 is TGTGCCAGCAGCTCCCTAGACAGGGGTAGGGCTCAGCCCCAGCATTTT.

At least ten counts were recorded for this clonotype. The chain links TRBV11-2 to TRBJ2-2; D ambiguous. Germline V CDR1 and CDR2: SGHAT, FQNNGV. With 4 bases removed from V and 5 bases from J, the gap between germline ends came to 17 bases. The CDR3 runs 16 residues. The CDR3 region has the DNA TGTGCCAGCAGCTACCCCGGGCAACTGAGGACCGGGGAGCTGTTTTTT. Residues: CASSYPGQLRTGELFF.

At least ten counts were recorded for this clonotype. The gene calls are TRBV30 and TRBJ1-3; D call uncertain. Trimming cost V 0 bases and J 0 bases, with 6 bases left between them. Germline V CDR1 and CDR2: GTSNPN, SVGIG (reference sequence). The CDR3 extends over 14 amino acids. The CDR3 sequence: CAWSVDDSGNTIYF. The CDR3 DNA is TGTGCCTGGAGTGTCGATGACTCTGGAAACACCATATATTTT.

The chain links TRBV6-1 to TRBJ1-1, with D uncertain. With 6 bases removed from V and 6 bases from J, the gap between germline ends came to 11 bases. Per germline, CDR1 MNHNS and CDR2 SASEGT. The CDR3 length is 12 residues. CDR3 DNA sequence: TGTGCCAGCAGGCAGGTCCGCCCTGAAGCTTTCTTT. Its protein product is CASRQVRPEAFF.

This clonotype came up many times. The CDR3 spells CSVEVLDRGDGELFF. The CDR3, as DNA: TGCAGCGTTGAAGTGTTGGACAGGGGGGACGGGGAGCTGTTTTTT. This chain links TRBV29-1 with TRBJ2-2; 10 bases align to TRBD1. This CDR3 contains 15 residues. Germline values: CDR1 SQVTM, CDR2 ANQGSEA. Trimming cost V 1 base and J 7 bases; bases outside gene matches: 6.